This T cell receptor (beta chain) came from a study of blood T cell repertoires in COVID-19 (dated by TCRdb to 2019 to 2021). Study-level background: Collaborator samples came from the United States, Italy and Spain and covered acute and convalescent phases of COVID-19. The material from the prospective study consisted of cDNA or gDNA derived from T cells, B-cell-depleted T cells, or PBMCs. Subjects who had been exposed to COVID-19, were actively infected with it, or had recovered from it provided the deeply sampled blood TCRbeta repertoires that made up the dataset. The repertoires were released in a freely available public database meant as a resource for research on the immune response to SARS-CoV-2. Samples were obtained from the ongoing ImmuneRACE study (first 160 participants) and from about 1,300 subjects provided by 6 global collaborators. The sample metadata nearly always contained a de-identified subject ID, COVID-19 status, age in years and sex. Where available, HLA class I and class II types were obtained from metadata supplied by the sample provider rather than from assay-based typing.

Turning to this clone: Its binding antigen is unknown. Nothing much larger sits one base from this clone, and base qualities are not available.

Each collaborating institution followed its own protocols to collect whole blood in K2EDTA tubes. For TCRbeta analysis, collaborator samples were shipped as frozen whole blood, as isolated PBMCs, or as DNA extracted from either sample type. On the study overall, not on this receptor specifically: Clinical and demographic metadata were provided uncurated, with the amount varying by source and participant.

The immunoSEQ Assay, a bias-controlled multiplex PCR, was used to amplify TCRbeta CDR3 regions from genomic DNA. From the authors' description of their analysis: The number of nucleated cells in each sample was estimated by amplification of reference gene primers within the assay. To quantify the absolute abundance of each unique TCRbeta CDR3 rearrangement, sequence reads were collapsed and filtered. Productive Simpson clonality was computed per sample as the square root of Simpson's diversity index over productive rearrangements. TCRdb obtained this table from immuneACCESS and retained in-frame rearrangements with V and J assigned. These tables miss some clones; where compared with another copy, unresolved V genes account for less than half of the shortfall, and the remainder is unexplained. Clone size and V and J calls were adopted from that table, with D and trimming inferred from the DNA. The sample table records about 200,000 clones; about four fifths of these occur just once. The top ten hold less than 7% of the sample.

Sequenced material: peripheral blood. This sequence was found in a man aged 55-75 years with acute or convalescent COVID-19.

The DNA is TGCAGCGTGTCCTCCCATAGAGGCAATGAGCAGTTCTTC. Its translation reads: CSVSSHRGNEQFF. The V gene is TRBV29-1 and the J gene is TRBJ2-1; the D gene cannot be named for sure. The CDR3, from cysteine to phenylalanine, totals 13 residues. Only the CDR3 DNA stays, 39 bases, in frame from base 1. V sheds 6 bases and J sheds 6 bases, leaving 15 bases between their ends. CDR1 SQVTM and CDR2 ANQGSEA are derived from the germline V gene.